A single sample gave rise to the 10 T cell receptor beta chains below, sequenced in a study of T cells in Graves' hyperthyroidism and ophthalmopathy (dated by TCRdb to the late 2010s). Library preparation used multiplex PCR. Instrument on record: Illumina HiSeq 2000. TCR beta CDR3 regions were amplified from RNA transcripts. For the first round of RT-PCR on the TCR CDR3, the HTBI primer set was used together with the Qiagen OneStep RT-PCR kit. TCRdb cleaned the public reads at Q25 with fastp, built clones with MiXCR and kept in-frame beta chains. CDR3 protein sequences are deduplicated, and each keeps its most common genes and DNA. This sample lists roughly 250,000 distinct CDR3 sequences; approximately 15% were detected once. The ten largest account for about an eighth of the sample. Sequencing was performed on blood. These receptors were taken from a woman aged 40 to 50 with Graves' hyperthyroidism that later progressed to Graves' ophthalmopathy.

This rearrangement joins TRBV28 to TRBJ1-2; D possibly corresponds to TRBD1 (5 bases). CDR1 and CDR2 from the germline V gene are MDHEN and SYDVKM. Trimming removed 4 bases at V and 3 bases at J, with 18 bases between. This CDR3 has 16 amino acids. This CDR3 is CASSSLIRVGDYGYTF. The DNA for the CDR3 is TGTGCCAGCAGTTCTCTCATCAGGGTGGGGGACTATGGCTACACCTTC.

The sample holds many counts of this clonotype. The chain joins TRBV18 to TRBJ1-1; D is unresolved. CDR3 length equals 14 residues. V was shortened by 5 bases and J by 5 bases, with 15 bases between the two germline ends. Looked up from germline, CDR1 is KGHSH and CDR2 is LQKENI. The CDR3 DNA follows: TGTGCCAGCTCAGTGGGCCCCCCCGAAACTGAAGCTTTCTTT. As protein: CASSVGPPETEAFF.

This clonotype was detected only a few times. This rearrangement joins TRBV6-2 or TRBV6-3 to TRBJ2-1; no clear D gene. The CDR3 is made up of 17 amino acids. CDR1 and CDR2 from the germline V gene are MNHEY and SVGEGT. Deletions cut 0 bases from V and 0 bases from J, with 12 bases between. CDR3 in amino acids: CASSYSSAPSSYNEQFF. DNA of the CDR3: TGTGCCAGCAGTTACTCGAGTGCGCCTAGCTCCTACAATGAGCAGTTCTTC.

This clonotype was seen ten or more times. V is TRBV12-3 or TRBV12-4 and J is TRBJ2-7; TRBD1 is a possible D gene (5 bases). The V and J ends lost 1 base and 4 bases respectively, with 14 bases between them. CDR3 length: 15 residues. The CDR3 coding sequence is TGTGCCAGCAGTTTAGGCCCCCAGGGCTCATACGAGCAGTACTTC. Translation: CASSLGPQGSYEQYF.

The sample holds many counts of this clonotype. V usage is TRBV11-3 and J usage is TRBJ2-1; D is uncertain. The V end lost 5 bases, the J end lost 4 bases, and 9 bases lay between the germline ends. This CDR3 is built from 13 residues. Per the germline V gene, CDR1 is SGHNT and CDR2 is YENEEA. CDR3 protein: CASSPMGYNEQFF. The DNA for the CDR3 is TGTGCCAGCAGCCCCATGGGGTACAATGAGCAGTTCTTC. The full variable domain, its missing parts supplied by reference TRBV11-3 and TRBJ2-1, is EAGVVQSPRYKIIEKKQPVAFWCNPISGHNTLYWYLQNLGQGPELLIRYENEEAVDDSQLPKDRFSAERLKGVDSTLKIQPAELGDSAVYLCASSPMGYNEQFFGPGTRLTVL.

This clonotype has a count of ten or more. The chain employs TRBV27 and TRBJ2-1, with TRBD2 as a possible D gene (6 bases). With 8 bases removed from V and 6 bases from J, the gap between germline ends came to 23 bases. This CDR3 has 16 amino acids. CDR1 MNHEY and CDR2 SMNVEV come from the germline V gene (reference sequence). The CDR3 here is CASSLGGLRYGNEQFF. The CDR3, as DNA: TGTGCCAGCTCACTCGGCGGACTACGTTACGGCAATGAGCAGTTCTTC.

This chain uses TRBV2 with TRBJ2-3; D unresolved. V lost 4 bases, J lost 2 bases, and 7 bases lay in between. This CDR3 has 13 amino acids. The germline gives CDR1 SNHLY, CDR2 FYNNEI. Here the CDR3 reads CASSVDYTDTQYF. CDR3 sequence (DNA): TGTGCCAGCAGTGTTGATTACACAGATACGCAGTATTTT.

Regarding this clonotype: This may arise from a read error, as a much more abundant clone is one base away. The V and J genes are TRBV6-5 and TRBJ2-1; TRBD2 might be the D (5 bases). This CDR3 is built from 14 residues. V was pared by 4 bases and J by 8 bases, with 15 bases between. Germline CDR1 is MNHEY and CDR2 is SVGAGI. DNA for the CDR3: TGTGCCAGCAGTTGGGAAAGCGGTGGGGATGAGCAGTTCTTC. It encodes CASSWESGGDEQFF.

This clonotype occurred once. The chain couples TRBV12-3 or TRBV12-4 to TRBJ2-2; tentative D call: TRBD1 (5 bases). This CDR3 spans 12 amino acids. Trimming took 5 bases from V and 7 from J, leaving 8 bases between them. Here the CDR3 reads CASSPDSGELFF. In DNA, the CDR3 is TGTGCCAGCAGTCCCGACAGCGGGGAGCTGTTTTTT.

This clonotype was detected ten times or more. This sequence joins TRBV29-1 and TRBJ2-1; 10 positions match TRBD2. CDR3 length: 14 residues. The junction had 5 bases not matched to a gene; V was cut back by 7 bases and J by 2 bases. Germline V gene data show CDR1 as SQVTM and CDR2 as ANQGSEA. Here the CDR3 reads CSAGLADAYNEQFF. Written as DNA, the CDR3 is TGCAGCGCCGGACTAGCGGACGCCTACAATGAGCAGTTCTTC.